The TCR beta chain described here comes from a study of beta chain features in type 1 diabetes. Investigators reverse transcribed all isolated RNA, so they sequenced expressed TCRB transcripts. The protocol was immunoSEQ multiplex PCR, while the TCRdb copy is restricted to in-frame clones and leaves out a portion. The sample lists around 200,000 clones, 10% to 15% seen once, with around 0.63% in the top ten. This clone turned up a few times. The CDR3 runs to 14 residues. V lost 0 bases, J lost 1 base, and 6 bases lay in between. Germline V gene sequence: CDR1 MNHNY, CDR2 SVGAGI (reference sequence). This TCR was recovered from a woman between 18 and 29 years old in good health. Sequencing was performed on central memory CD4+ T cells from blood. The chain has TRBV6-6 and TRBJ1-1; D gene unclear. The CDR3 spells CASSYSMRNTEAFF. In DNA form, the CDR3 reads TGTGCCAGCAGTTACTCGATGAGGAACACTGAAGCTTTCTTT.